This is a list of T cell receptor beta chains from one sample in a study of blood T cell repertoires in COVID-19. Generated by immunoSEQ multiplex PCR, the TCRdb table keeps only in-frame clones and is missing some. The profile covers 100,000 to 150,000 clones, with approximately 90% appearing a single time and about 2% taken by the ten largest. Sequenced input: peripheral blood. The receptor set was obtained from a man over 45 with COVID-19, enrolled during active disease. Each CDR3 is given without its conserved first and last residue.

>TRBV5-6
ASSSPRQLTKNIQY
>TRBV7-3
ASSLREDGNTIY
>TRBV7-9
ASSLDGNEKLF
>TRBV7-2
ASSLVLAANYGYT
>TRBV10-3
ASSMGQGDGYT
>TRBV3-1/TRBV3-2
ASSQDPLAGYNEQF
>TRBV7-9
ASSGGATNEKLF
>TRBV4-2
ASSPRQGKVHTEAF
>TRBV2
ASSQGWSTDTQY
>TRBV19
ASTPRDTDTQY
>TRBV6-1
ASSTTGGTTDTQY
>TRBV7-3
ASSPRLVSGANVLT
>TRBV11-2
ASSLVGQGAQNSPLH
>TRBV2
ASSASNEQF
>TRBV7-6
ASRNRTTEAF
>TRBV21-1
ASSKRGLGGAENTGELF
>TRBV10-3
AISVSDRPSYEQY
>TRBV24-1
ATSGNSGASTDTQY
>TRBV27
ASSLTRPNTGELF
>TRBV28
ASSLARVSRKLF
>TRBV4-1
ASSQVPGANYGYT
>TRBV2
ASTPGLAVKETQY